The subject of this entry is one TCR beta chain. Its antigen is undetermined. CDR3 size: 12 residues. With 3 bases removed from V and 3 bases from J, the gap between germline ends came to 2 bases. Looked up from germline, CDR1 is LNHDA and CDR2 is SQIVND (reference sequence). These data come from a study of cytomegalovirus exposure and HLA in healthy donors. Findings and limits, study-wide: Among donors in an Asian-associated ancestry cluster, a later analysis reportedly found fewer N-insertions than the approximately 670-donor mean.

PCR involved 60 Vbeta and 13 Jbeta primers. Produced via immunoSEQ multiplex PCR; TCRdb's table is partial and in-frame only. In total, the table holds 90,000 to 130,000 clones. The clonotype was recovered from a young man in good health and CMV-seronegative. The chain uses TRBV19 and TRBJ2-2; D not resolved. Material: PBMCs. This CDR3 is CASSIYTGELFF. In DNA form, the CDR3 reads TGTGCCAGTAGTATCTACACCGGGGAGCTGTTTTTT.